This is a list of T cell receptor beta chains from one sample in a study of cytomegalovirus exposure and HLA in healthy donors. Using immunoSEQ multiplex PCR, the repertoire was profiled, and TCRdb retains in-frame clones only, with some absent. The sample lists 250,000 to 350,000 clones, approximately 86% occurring once. The source material was PBMCs. These receptors all come from a woman under 40 in good health and CMV-seropositive. Each CDR3 is given with its conserved first and last residue. The D gene is left open where the match is weak. Some rows have no size entry. The others give once, few or many, or a class for an expanded clone.

v_call,clone_size,d_call,j_call,cdr3_nt,cdr3_aa
TRBV4-2,few,TRBD2,TRBJ2-3,TGTGCCAGCAGCCCATTAGCGGGGGGTAAGACAGATACGCAGTATTTT,CASSPLAGGKTDTQYF
TRBV27,NA,NA,TRBJ2-5,TGTGCCAGCAGTTTGATAAGCCAAGAGACCCAGTACTTC,CASSLISQETQYF
TRBV6-4,NA,TRBD2,TRBJ2-7,TGTGCCAGCAGTGTAATTCTAGCGGGGAGCTCCTACGAGCAGTACTTC,CASSVILAGSSYEQYF
TRBV6-5,NA,NA,TRBJ1-3,TGTGCCAGCAGTTACTCAGGGATAACTGGAAACACCATATATTTT,CASSYSGITGNTIYF
TRBV6-6,NA,TRBD1,TRBJ2-7,TGTGCCAGCTCGGGACAGGCCTACGAGCAGTACTTC,CASSGQAYEQYF
TRBV2,NA,TRBD2,TRBJ2-7,TGTGCCAGCAGATCCAGGACTAGCGGGAACCAATACGAGCAGTACTTC,CASRSRTSGNQYEQYF
TRBV6-4,NA,NA,TRBJ2-3,TGTGCCAGCAGTGTAAGCGTTAGCACAGATACGCAGTATTTT,CASSVSVSTDTQYF
TRBV6-5,NA,TRBD1,TRBJ1-1,TGTGCCAGCAGTTACTCCCACGCGACAGGGGGCACTGAAGCTTTCTTT,CASSYSHATGGTEAFF
TRBV2,NA,NA,TRBJ2-3,TGTGCCAGCAGGCCGACGCCGTTAGGAGATACGCAGTATTTT,CASRPTPLGDTQYF
TRBV27,NA,NA,TRBJ1-2,TGTGCCAGCAGTTTTAATTGGCAGGGGCGATATGGCTACACCTTC,CASSFNWQGRYGYTF
TRBV29-1,NA,TRBD2,TRBJ2-1,TGCAGCGTTGAAGACGGGACTAGCGGGATACCCTACAATGAGCAGTTCTTC,CSVEDGTSGIPYNEQFF
TRBV27,NA,TRBD1,TRBJ2-2,TGTGCCAGCAGTCCCGGACAGGGTAGGAGCACCGGGGAGCTGTTTTTT,CASSPGQGRSTGELFF
TRBV11-2,NA,TRBD1,TRBJ2-3,TGTGCCAGCAGCAGGCTACAAGGGGGCAGCACAGATACGCAGTATTTT,CASSRLQGGSTDTQYF
TRBV9,NA,NA,TRBJ2-3,TGTGCCAGCAGCGTTGTAGGGAGAGGAGATACGCAGTATTTT,CASSVVGRGDTQYF
TRBV27,NA,TRBD2,TRBJ2-7,TGTGCCAGCAGGGGGAAGACTAGCGGTCCGTACGAGCAGTACTTC,CASRGKTSGPYEQYF
TRBV4-1,once,TRBD1,TRBJ1-1,TGCGCCAGCAGCCAAGAAGTCCCCCCGGGACAGGTAAACACTGAAGCTTTCTTT,CASSQEVPPGQVNTEAFF
TRBV5-6,NA,NA,TRBJ2-2,TGTGCCAGCAGTAAACAGGGTTGGATGAACACCGGGGAGCTGTTTTTT,CASSKQGWMNTGELFF
TRBV29-1,NA,NA,TRBJ1-1,TGCAGCGTTGAGGCAGCTCTGAACACTGAAGCTTTCTTT,CSVEAALNTEAFF
TRBV4-2,few,NA,TRBJ2-2,TGTGCCAGCAGCCAAGATTCCCGGGGCGGGGAGCTGTTTTTT,CASSQDSRGGELFF
TRBV27,NA,NA,TRBJ2-7,TGTGCCAGCAGTTTAGCCCGGGAGTCCTACGAGCAGTACTTC,CASSLARESYEQYF
TRBV4-1,NA,NA,TRBJ1-4,TGCGCCAGCAGCCACCCGGCCCTGGACGGAGAACTGTTTTTT,CASSHPALDGELFF
TRBV7-2,NA,TRBD2,TRBJ2-2,TGTGCCAGCAGCTTAGTCGGGAGGGGGAACACCGGGGAGCTGTTTTTT,CASSLVGRGNTGELFF
TRBV9,NA,NA,TRBJ1-3,TGTGCCAGCAGCGTAGACGGACAGATCTTAGGAAACACCATATATTTT,CASSVDGQILGNTIYF
TRBV12-2,NA,NA,TRBJ2-5,TGTGCAAGTCGCTTAGGGGCACTAGCGGGAGGAGAAGAGACCCAGTACTTC,CASRLGALAGGEETQYF
TRBV7-2,once,TRBD2,TRBJ2-1,TGTGCCAGCAGCGGATTTAGCGGGGGCGGGAATGAGCAGTTCTTC,CASSGFSGGGNEQFF
TRBV7-2,NA,NA,TRBJ2-2,TGTGCCAGCAGCTTTTTTGGTGGCACCGGGGAGCTGTTTTTT,CASSFFGGTGELFF
TRBV18,NA,TRBD1,TRBJ2-7,TGTGCCAGCTCACCCACGGGGACAGGGGGCTACGAGCAGTACTTC,CASSPTGTGGYEQYF
TRBV9,NA,NA,TRBJ2-5,TGTGCCAGCAGCCCCCCTTTACAAGAGACCCAGTACTTC,CASSPPLQETQYF
TRBV6-1,NA,NA,TRBJ1-2,TGTGCCAGCAGTGAAGATTGGGGGGCCGGCTACACCTTC,CASSEDWGAGYTF
TRBV14,few,TRBD1,TRBJ1-6,TGTGCCAGCAGCTCGCGGACAGGGAACGCAACACCCCTCCACTTT,CASSSRTGNATPLHF
TRBV7-6,NA,NA,TRBJ1-2,TGTGCCAGCAGCTTAGGAGAGGGGGTGGCTTGGGGCTACACCTTC,CASSLGEGVAWGYTF
TRBV5-1,once,TRBD1,TRBJ2-7,TGCGCCAGCAGCTCCACAGGGGTGAGGGAGCAGTACTTC,CASSSTGVREQYF
TRBV2,NA,NA,TRBJ1-5,TGTGCCAGCAGGGTGGGCAGGGAGAATCAGCCCCAGCATTTT,CASRVGRENQPQHF
TRBV7-8,NA,NA,TRBJ1-3,TGTGCCAGCAGCTTAGGGGACACTGGAAACACCATATATTTT,CASSLGDTGNTIYF
TRBV4-3,NA,TRBD1,TRBJ1-5,TGCGCCAGCAGCCACGGGACAGGGGCTAATCAGCCCCAGCATTTT,CASSHGTGANQPQHF